The rows below give T cell receptor beta chains drawn from one sample of a study of beta chain features in type 1 diabetes. Repertoires were generated with immunoSEQ multiplex PCR, while TCRdb's copy carries only in-frame clones and drops some. The sample carries under 400,000 clones, about 20% recorded once. Sequenced input: naive CD4+ T cells from blood. Source of these receptors: a woman younger than 35 in good health. Both conserved end residues are part of each CDR3. Fields, in order: D gene, J gene, V gene, clone size, CDR3 DNA, CDR3 protein. The D gene is left open where the match is weak. Some rows mark clone size as missing; the rest say once, few, many or name a class of expanded clone.

>TRBD1|TRBJ1-1|TRBV4-2|few
TGTGCCAGCAGGGGGGCCGGGACAGGGGTTCCAAAAGCTTTCTTT
CASRGAGTGVPKAFF
>.|TRBJ2-2|TRBV7-8|.
TGTGCCAGCAGAGACCTAGCTGGAGCCGGGGAGCTGTTTTTT
CASRDLAGAGELFF
>.|TRBJ2-2|TRBV19|few
TGTGCCAGTAGTATAGCGGCTAGCGTCGCCGGAACCGGGGAGCTGTTTTTT
CASSIAASVAGTGELFF
>.|TRBJ1-2|TRBV7-9|few
TGTGCCAGCAGCAAGGGTTTCGGCAGGGCGGACTATGGCTACACCTTC
CASSKGFGRADYGYTF
>.|TRBJ2-2|TRBV29-1|few
TGCAGCGTTGCCCAGGGAACGAACACCGGGGAGCTGTTTTTT
CSVAQGTNTGELFF
>.|TRBJ1-4|TRBV27|.
TGTGCCAGCAGGGGAGGGCTAGGTGAAAAACTGTTTTTT
CASRGGLGEKLFF
>TRBD1|TRBJ1-1|TRBV5-1|once
TGCGCCAGCAGACAGACAGGGGGAACTGAAGCTTTCTTT
CASRQTGGTEAFF
>TRBD2|TRBJ2-1|TRBV11-2|few
TGTGCCAGCACCGGACTAGCGGGAGTCTACAATGAGCAGTTCTTC
CASTGLAGVYNEQFF
>.|TRBJ2-5|TRBV30|few
TGTGCCTGGAGTGTGGGCTGGTACCAAGAGACCCAGTACTTC
CAWSVGWYQETQYF
>TRBD1|TRBJ1-1|TRBV15|.
TGTGCCACCAGCCCACGGACAGGGGCCAACACTGAAGCTTTCTTT
CATSPRTGANTEAFF
>TRBD1|TRBJ2-7|TRBV7-2|.
TGTGCCAGCAGCGCTAGACAGGGGGCCTACGAGCAGTACTTC
CASSARQGAYEQYF
>.|TRBJ1-1|TRBV29-1|few
TGCAGCGTTCGCAGGGTAAACACTGAAGCTTTCTTT
CSVRRVNTEAFF
>.|TRBJ2-7|TRBV11-2|.
TGTGCCAGCAGCTTAATGACAGCTTCCTCCTACGAGCAGTACTTC
CASSLMTASSYEQYF
>TRBD2|TRBJ2-5|TRBV25-1|.
TGTGCCAGCAGTGCTCGACTAGCGGGTACAGAGACCCAGTACTTC
CASSARLAGTETQYF
>.|TRBJ2-3|TRBV4-2|few
TGTGCCAGCAGCCAAGCCCGCGCGGCCATACCTAGCACAGATACGCAGTATTTT
CASSQARAAIPSTDTQYF
>.|TRBJ2-5|TRBV7-2|.
TGTGCCAGCAGACCAAGGGGGGGCGAGACCCAGTACTTC
CASRPRGGETQYF
>.|TRBJ2-4|TRBV19|few
TGTGCCAGTAGTATAGGCCCCCTCCGAACCGGGGCCAAAAACATTCAGTACTTC
CASSIGPLRTGAKNIQYF
>.|TRBJ2-1|TRBV5-1|few
TGCGCCAGCAGCGGCCCTAGACGGAACAATGAGCAGTTCTTC
CASSGPRRNNEQFF
>.|TRBJ2-5|TRBV2|few
TGTGCCAGCAGTGTGACGGCGGCGGGTGAGACCCAGTACTTC
CASSVTAAGETQYF
>.|TRBJ1-6|TRBV14|.
TGTGCCAGCAGCCTGAAGGGGAATTCACCCCTCCACTTT
CASSLKGNSPLHF
>.|TRBJ1-1|TRBV10-3|few
TGTGCCTCCAGACAGTTGAACACTGAAGCTTTCTTT
CASRQLNTEAFF
>.|TRBJ2-5|TRBV27|.
TGTGCCAGCAGTCCTGTGGTTGGAGGGACCCAGTACTTC
CASSPVVGGTQYF
>.|TRBJ2-2|TRBV18|.
TGTGCCAGCTCACCGATGTCCGGAGTATCCACCGGGGAGCTGTTTTTT
CASSPMSGVSTGELFF
>.|TRBJ2-7|TRBV7-2|.
TGTGCCAGCAGACCTACTAGTGCCGAGCAGTACTTC
CASRPTSAEQYF
>TRBD1|TRBJ2-5|TRBV30|.
TGTGCCTGGAGTTCCGGGACAGCAGAGACCCAGTACTTC
CAWSSGTAETQYF
>.|TRBJ2-7|TRBV25-1|few
TGTGCCAGCAGTGTTGGACTCTCCTACGAGCAGTACTTC
CASSVGLSYEQYF
>TRBD1|TRBJ2-7|TRBV27|.
TGTGCCAGCAGTTCGGGGACAGGGGGCGCCTCCTACGAGCAGTACTTC
CASSSGTGGASYEQYF
>.|TRBJ2-7|TRBV4-1|.
TGCGCCAGCAGCCAAGTGCCGGGACATTACTACGAGCAGTACTTC
CASSQVPGHYYEQYF
>TRBD2|TRBJ2-7|TRBV4-2|.
TGTGCCAGCAGCCAAGTCGGGACTAGCGGGATACACGAGCAGTACTTC
CASSQVGTSGIHEQYF
>TRBD2|TRBJ2-5|TRBV18|few
TGTGCCAGCTCACCGGGAGGGAGAGGAGAGACCCAGTACTTC
CASSPGGRGETQYF
>.|TRBJ2-1|TRBV18|few
TGTGCCAGCTCACCAGGGCAGGGAGGCAACAATGAGCAGTTCTTC
CASSPGQGGNNEQFF
>TRBD1|TRBJ1-6|TRBV30|few
TGTGCCTGGAGTGGAGTTGGGACAGGGCGTTCACCCCTCCACTTT
CAWSGVGTGRSPLHF
>.|TRBJ2-3|TRBV4-1|.
TGCGCCAGCAGCCAAGTAGGGGTATCGGCAGATACGCAGTATTTT
CASSQVGVSADTQYF
>TRBD2|TRBJ2-5|TRBV7-8|.
TGTGCCAGCAGCTTAACTAGCGGGGGCCGGGGGGAGACCCAGTACTTC
CASSLTSGGRGETQYF
>.|TRBJ2-7|TRBV5-1|.
TGCGCCAGCAGCTTGACCAGGGGTTCTTCCTACGAGCAGTACTTC
CASSLTRGSSYEQYF
>.|TRBJ1-2|TRBV5-4|.
TGTGCCAGCAGCTTGGAACGGGCTAACTATGGCTACACCTTC
CASSLERANYGYTF
>.|TRBJ2-3|TRBV23-1|.
TGCGCCAGCAGTCGGAGGGTCGTTACAGATACGCAGTATTTT
CASSRRVVTDTQYF
>.|TRBJ1-1|TRBV10-2|.
TGCGCCAGCACCGCGGGGGATGGGCTTTTCTTT
CASTAGDGLFF
>.|TRBJ1-1|TRBV5-5|.
TGTGCCAGCAGCTTGGTGCCCCTGCCCGGGAACACTGAAGCTTTCTTT
CASSLVPLPGNTEAFF
>.|TRBJ1-4|TRBV5-1|.
TGCGCCAGCAGCTTGGGGCAGATTAATGAAAAACTGTTTTTT
CASSLGQINEKLFF
>.|TRBJ1-5|TRBV19|.
TGTGCCAGTAGTACCCCAGGGGATTGGCGACAGCCCCAGCATTTT
CASSTPGDWRQPQHF
>.|TRBJ2-2|TRBV2|few
TGTGCCAGCAGTCTCCGGACTGGTGAAACCGGGGAGCTGTTTTTT
CASSLRTGETGELFF
>.|TRBJ1-2|TRBV29-1|few
TGCAGCGTCCCAGACAGGCTTGAAGGCTACACCTTC
CSVPDRLEGYTF
>TRBD2|TRBJ2-3|TRBV5-4|.
TGTGCCAGCAGCCGAAATCCGGGACTAGCGACAGATACGCAGTATTTT
CASSRNPGLATDTQYF
>.|TRBJ2-7|TRBV5-1|.
TGCGCCAGCAGCGCACCGGGGTCGACCTACGAGCAGTACTTC
CASSAPGSTYEQYF
>TRBD2|TRBJ2-3|TRBV11-2|few
TGTGCCAGCAGAGGATTAGCGGGAGATACGCAGTATTTT
CASRGLAGDTQYF
>TRBD1|TRBJ1-2|TRBV6-5|.
TGTGCCAGCAGTCGACAGGGCAATGGCTACACCTTC
CASSRQGNGYTF
>.|TRBJ2-6|TRBV6-6|.
TGTGCCAGCAGGCAGGCGTCTGGGGCCAACGTCCTGACTTTC
CASRQASGANVLTF
>.|TRBJ2-5|TRBV19|.
TGTGCCAGTAGTCTCGGACAGTCGGGGGAGACCCAGTACTTC
CASSLGQSGETQYF
>TRBD1|TRBJ2-1|TRBV2|few
TGTGCCAGCAGTCTAGACAGGGGCCGCAATGAGCAGTTCTTC
CASSLDRGRNEQFF
>TRBD1|TRBJ2-5|TRBV29-1|few
TGCAGCGTTGTGGGACAGGGTGAGACCCAGTACTTC
CSVVGQGETQYF
>.|TRBJ2-7|TRBV30|few
TGTGCCTGGGGTCGGTCCGAAGAGCAGTACTTC
CAWGRSEEQYF
>TRBD1|TRBJ1-1|TRBV5-4|few
TGTGCCAGCAGCCGGGGACAGGAAAGCCCGAAAGCTTTCTTT
CASSRGQESPKAFF
>.|TRBJ2-3|TRBV19|.
TGTGCCAGTAGTTACTACCCGACAGATACGCAGTATTTT
CASSYYPTDTQYF